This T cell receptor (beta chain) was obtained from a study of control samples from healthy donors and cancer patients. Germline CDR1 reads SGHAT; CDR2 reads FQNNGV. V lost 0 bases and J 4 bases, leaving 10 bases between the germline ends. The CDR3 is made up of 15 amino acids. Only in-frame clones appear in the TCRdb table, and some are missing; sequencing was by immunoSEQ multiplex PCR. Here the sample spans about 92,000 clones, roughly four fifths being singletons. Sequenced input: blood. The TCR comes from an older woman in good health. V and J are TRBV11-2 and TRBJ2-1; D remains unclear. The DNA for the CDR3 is TGTGCCAGCAGCTTAGATCCGCGGCCTTACAATGAGCAGTTCTTC. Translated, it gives CASSLDPRPYNEQFF.